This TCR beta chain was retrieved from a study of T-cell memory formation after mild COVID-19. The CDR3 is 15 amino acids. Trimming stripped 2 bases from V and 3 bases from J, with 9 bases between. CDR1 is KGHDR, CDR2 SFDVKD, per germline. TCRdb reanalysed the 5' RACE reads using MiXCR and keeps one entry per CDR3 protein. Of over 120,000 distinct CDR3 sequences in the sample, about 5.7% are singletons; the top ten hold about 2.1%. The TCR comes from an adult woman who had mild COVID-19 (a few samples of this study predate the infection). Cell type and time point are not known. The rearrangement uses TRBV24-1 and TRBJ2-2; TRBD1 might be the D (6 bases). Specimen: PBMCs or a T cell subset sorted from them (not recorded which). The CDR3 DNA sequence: TGTGCCACCAGTGATTCCCAGGGGTACACCGGGGAGCTGTTTTTT. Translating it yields CATSDSQGYTGELFF.